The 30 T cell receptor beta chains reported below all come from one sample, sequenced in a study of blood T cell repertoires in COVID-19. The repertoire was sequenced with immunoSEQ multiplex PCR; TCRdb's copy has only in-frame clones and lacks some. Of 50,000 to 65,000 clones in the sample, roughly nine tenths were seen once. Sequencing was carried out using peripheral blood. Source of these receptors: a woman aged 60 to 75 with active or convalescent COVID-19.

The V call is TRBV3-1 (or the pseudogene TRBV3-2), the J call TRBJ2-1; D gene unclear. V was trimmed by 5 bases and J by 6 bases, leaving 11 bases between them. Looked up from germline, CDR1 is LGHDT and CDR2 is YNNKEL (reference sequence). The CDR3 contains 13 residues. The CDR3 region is CASSRRPGNEQFF. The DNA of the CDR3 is TGTGCCAGCAGCAGAAGGCCAGGCAATGAGCAGTTCTTC.

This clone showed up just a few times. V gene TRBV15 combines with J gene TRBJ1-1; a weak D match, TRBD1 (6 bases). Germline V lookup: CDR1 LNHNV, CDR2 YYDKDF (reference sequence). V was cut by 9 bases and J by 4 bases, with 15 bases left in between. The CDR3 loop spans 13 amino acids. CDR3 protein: CATVGDTGTEAFF. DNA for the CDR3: TGTGCCACGGTCGGGGACACGGGCACTGAAGCTTTCTTT.

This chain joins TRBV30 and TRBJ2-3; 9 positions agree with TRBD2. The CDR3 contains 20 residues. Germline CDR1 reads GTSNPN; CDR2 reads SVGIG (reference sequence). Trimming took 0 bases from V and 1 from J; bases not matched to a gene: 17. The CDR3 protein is CAWSVRWGGLAGPRTDTQYF. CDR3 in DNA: TGTGCCTGGAGTGTACGGTGGGGTGGGCTAGCGGGGCCTCGCACAGATACGCAGTATTTT.

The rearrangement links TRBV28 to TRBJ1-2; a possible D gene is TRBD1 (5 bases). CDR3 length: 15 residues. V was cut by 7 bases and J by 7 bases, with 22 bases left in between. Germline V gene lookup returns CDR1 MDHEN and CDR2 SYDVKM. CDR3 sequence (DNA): TGTGCCAGCAAGGGGACTACAATTACTGGGCTTGGCTACACCTTC. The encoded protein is CASKGTTITGLGYTF.

The chain's CDR3 is CASSLGQNYNEQFF. The CDR3 bases are TGCGCCAGCAGCTTGGGACAGAATTACAATGAGCAGTTCTTC. This chain connects TRBV5-1 to TRBJ2-1, with D possibly matching TRBD1 (5 bases). The CDR3 contains 14 residues. The V gene lost 0 bases and the J gene lost 4 bases, with 8 bases spanning the gap. Per germline, CDR1 SGHRS and CDR2 YFSETQ.

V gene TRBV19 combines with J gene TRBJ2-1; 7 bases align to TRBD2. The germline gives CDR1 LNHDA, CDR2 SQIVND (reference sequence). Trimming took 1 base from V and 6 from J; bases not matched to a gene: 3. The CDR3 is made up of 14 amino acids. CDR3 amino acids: CASSIGVAGNEQFF. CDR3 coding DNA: TGTGCCAGTAGTATAGGGGTAGCGGGCAATGAGCAGTTCTTC.

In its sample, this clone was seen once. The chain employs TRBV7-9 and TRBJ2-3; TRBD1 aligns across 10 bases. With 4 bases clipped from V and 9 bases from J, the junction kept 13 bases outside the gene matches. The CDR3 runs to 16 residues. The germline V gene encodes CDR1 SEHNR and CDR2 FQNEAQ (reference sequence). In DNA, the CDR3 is TGTGCCAGCAGCTCGAGGTGGACAGGGGGGCTGTTGACGCAGTATTTT. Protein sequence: CASSSRWTGGLLTQYF.

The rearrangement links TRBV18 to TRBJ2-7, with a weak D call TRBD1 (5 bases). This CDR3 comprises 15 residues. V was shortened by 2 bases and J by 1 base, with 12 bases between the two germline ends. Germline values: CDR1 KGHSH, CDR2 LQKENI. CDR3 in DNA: TGTGCCAGCTCACCAAGCAGGGAAGTATCCTACGAGCAGTACTTC. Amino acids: CASSPSREVSYEQYF.

The CDR3 DNA sequence: TGTGCCAGTACCCCTCGGGCGGGAGTGACCTACGAGCAGTACTTC. It specifies CASTPRAGVTYEQYF. V gene TRBV19 combines with J gene TRBJ2-7; 7 nucleotides agree with TRBD2. The V segment lost 7 bases and the J segment 2 bases; nucleotides outside the gene matches: 11. The length of the CDR3 is 15 residues. Looked up from germline, CDR1 is LNHDA and CDR2 is SQIVND (reference sequence).

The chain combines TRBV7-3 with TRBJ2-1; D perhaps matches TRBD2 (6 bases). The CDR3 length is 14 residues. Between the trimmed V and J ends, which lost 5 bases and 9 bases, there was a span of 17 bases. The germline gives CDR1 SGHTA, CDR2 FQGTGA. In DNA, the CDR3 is TGTGCCAGCAGCCCAACGTCTGGGGGAGGTGAGCAGTTCTTC. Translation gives CASSPTSGGGEQFF. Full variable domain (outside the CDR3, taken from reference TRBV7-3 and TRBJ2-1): GAGVSQTPSNKVTEKGKYVELRCDPISGHTALYWYRQSLGQGPEFLIYFQGTGAADDSGLPNDRFFAVRPEGSVSTLKIQRTERGDSAVYLCASSPTSGGGEQFFGPGTRLTVL.

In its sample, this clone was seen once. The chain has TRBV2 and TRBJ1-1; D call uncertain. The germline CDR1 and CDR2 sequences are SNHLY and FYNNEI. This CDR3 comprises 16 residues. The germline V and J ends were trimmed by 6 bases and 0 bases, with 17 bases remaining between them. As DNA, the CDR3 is TGTGCCAGCAGCCGGGAAAGCGCGCATATGAACACTGAAGCTTTCTTT. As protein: CASSRESAHMNTEAFF. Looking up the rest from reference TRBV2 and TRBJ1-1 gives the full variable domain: EPEVTQTPSHQVTQMGQEVILRCVPISNHLYFYWYRQILGQKVEFLVSFYNNEISEKSEIFDDQFSVERPDGSNFTLKIRSTKLEDSAMYFCASSRESAHMNTEAFFGQGTRLTVV.

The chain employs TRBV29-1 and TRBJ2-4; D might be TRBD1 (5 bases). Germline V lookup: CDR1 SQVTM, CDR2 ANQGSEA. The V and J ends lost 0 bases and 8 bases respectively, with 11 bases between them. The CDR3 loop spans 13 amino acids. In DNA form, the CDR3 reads TGCAGCGTTGAAGAAAGAAGGGGTTACATTCAGTACTTC. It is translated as CSVEERRGYIQYF.

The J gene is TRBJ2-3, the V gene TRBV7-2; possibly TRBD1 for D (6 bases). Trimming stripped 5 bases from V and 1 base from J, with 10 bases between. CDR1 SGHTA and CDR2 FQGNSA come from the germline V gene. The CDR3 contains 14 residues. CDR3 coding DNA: TGTGCCAGCAGCGGACGACAGGGCACAGATACGCAGTATTTT. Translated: CASSGRQGTDTQYF.

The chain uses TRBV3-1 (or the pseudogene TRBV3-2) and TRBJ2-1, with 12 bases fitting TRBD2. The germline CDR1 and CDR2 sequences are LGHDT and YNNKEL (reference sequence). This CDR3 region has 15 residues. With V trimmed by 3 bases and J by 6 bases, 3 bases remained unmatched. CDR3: CASSQTSGGSNEQFF. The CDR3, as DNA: TGTGCCAGCAGCCAGACTAGCGGGGGCAGCAATGAGCAGTTCTTC.

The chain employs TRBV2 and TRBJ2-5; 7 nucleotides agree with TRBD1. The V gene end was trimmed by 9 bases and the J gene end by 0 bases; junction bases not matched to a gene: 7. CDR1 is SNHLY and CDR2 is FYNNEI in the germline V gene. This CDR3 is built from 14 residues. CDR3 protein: CASTGQANQETQYF. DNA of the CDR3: TGTGCCAGTACTGGACAGGCTAACCAAGAGACCCAGTACTTC.

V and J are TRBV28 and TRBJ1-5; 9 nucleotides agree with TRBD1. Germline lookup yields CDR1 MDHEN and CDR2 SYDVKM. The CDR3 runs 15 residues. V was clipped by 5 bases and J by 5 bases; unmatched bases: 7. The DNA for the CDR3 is TGTGCCAGCAGTCCACGGGACAGGGATGATCAGCCCCAGCATTTT. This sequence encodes CASSPRDRDDQPQHF.

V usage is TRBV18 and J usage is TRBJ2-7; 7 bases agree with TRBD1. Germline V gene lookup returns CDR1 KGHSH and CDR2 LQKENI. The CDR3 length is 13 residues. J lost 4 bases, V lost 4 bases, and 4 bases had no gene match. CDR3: CASSQGAGYEQYF. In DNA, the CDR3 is TGTGCCAGCTCACAGGGGGCGGGTTACGAGCAGTACTTC.

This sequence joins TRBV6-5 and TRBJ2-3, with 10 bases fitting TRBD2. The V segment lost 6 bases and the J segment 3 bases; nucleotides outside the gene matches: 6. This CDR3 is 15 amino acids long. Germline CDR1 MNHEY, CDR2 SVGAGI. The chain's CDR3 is CASRPYSGRTDTQYF. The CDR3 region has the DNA TGTGCCAGCAGGCCATATAGCGGGAGGACAGATACGCAGTATTTT.

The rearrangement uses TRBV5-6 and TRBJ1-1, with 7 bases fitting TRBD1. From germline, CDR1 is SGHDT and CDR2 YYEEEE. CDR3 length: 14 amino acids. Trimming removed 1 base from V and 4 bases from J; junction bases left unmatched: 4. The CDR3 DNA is TGTGCCAGCAGCTTGCTCCAGGGGGGCACTGAAGCTTTCTTT. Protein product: CASSLLQGGTEAFF.

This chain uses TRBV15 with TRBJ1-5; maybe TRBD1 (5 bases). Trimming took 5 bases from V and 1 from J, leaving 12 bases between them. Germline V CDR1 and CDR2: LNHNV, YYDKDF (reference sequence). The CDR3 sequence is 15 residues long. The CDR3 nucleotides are TGTGCCACCAGCTTTGGAAGGGGAAGCAATCAGCCCCAGCATTTT. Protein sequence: CATSFGRGSNQPQHF.

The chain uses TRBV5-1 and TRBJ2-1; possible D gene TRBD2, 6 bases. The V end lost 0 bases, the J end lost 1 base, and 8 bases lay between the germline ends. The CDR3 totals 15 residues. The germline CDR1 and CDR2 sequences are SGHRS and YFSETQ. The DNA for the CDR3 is TGCGCCAGCAGCTTGGGTGCGGGGTCCTACAATGAGCAGTTCTTC. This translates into CASSLGAGSYNEQFF.

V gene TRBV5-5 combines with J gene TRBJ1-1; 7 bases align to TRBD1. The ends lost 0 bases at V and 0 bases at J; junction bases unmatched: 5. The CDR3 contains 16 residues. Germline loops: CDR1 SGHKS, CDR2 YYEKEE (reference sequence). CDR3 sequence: CASSLGRDRLNTEAFF. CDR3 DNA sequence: TGTGCCAGCAGCTTGGGAAGGGACAGACTGAACACTGAAGCTTTCTTT.

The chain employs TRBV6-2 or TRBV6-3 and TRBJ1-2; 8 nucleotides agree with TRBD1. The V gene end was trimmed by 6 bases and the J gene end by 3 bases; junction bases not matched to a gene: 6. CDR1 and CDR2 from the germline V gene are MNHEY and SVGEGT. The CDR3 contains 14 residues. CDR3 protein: CASSPWTGHYGYTF. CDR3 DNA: TGTGCCAGCAGCCCCTGGACAGGGCACTATGGCTACACCTTC.

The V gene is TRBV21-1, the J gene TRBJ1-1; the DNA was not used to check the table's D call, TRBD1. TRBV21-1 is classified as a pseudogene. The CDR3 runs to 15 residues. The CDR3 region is CASSRKQGLNTEAFF. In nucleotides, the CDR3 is TGTGCCAGCAGCAGAAAACAGGGATTGAACACTGAAGCTTTCTTT.

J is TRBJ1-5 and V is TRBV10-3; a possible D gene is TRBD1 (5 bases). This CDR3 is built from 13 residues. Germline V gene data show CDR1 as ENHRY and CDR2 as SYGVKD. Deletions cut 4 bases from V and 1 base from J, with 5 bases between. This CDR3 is CAISGQSNQPQHF. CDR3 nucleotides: TGTGCCATCAGTGGACAGAGCAATCAGCCCCAGCATTTT.

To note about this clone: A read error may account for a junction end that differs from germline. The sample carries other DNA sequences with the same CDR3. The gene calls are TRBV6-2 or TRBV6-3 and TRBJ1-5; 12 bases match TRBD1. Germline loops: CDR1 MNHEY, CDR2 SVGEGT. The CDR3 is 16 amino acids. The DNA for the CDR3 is TGTGCCAGCAGCGGGACAGGGGGCGCCGGCAATCAGCCTCAGCATTTT. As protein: CASSGTGGAGNQPQHF.

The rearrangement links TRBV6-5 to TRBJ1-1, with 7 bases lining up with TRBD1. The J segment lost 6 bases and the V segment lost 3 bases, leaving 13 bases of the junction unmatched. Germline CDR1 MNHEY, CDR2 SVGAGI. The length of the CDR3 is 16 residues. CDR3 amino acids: CASSYRTGGPVPEAFF. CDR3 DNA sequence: TGTGCCAGCAGTTATCGGACAGGCGGTCCCGTCCCTGAAGCTTTCTTT.

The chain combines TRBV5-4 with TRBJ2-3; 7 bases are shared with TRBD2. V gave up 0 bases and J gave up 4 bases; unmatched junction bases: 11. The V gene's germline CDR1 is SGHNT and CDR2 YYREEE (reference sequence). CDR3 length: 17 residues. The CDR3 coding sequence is TGTGCCAGCAGCTTGGAGGGGAGGGGAGGTTTCTCAGATACGCAGTATTTT. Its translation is CASSLEGRGGFSDTQYF.

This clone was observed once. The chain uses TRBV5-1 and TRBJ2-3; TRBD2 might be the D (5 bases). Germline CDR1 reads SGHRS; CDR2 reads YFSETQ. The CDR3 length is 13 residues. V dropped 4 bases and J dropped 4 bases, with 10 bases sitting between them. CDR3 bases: TGCGCCAGCAGCATTCCTAGCCCAGATACGCAGTATTTT. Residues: CASSIPSPDTQYF.

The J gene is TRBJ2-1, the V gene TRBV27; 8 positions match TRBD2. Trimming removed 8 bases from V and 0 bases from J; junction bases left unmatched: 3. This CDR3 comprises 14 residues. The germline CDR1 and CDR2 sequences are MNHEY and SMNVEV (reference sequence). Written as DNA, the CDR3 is TGTGCCAGCTCTACTAGCGGCTCCTACAATGAGCAGTTCTTC. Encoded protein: CASSTSGSYNEQFF.